The rows below give T cell receptor beta chains drawn from one sample of a study of beta chain features in type 1 diabetes. Method: immunoSEQ multiplex PCR; TCRdb's copy keeps in-frame clones and lacks some. The sample records about 340,000 clones, 7% to 9% being singletons. Source material: central memory CD4+ T cells from blood. Source of these receptors: a woman between 18 and 29 years old in good health. Both conserved end residues are part of each CDR3. The D gene is left open where the match is weak. Only some rows state a clone size, as once, few, many or a class for expanded clones.

v_gene	abundance	j_gene	d_gene	CDR3aa	CDR3nt
TRBV14	few	TRBJ1-1	.	CASSPWMNTEAFF	TGTGCCAGCAGCCCCTGGATGAACACTGAAGCTTTCTTT
TRBV27	.	TRBJ2-2	.	CASSLVAVGTGELFF	TGTGCCAGCAGTTTAGTGGCCGTCGGCACCGGGGAGCTGTTTTTT
TRBV2	.	TRBJ2-3	.	CASRASEGTDTQYF	TGTGCCAGCCGCGCCTCGGAGGGTACCGATACGCAGTATTTT
TRBV2	few	TRBJ1-1	.	CASSEARGYTEAFF	TGTGCCAGCAGTGAAGCGAGGGGGTACACTGAAGCTTTCTTT
TRBV9	few	TRBJ2-5	.	CASSPRGRQETQYF	TGTGCCAGCAGCCCCCGGGGACGCCAAGAGACCCAGTACTTC
TRBV4-2	many	TRBJ2-2	TRBD2	CASSRDWREPGELFF	TGTGCCAGCAGCCGGGATTGGCGGGAGCCCGGGGAGCTGTTTTTT
TRBV6-5	.	TRBJ2-7	.	CASSRTDSYEQYF	TGTGCCAGCAGCAGGACGGACTCCTACGAGCAGTACTTC
TRBV18	few	TRBJ2-2	.	CASSFSRTPNTGELFF	TGTGCCAGCTCTTTCTCCCGGACACCGAACACCGGGGAGCTGTTTTTT
TRBV7-8	few	TRBJ2-2	.	CASSFLRQENTGELFF	TGTGCCAGCAGCTTCTTACGACAGGAGAACACCGGGGAGCTGTTTTTT
TRBV10-2	many	TRBJ1-2	.	CASSQQGRDYGYTF	TGCGCCAGCAGTCAACAGGGAAGAGATTATGGCTACACCTTC
TRBV6-1	.	TRBJ1-2	TRBD1	CASRVQGQIYGYTF	TGTGCCAGCCGAGTGCAGGGACAGATCTATGGCTACACCTTC
TRBV2	.	TRBJ2-7	TRBD2	CASSEKGPGLAGSYEQYF	TGTGCCAGCAGTGAGAAAGGGCCGGGACTAGCGGGAAGCTACGAGCAGTACTTC
TRBV11-2	.	TRBJ2-7	TRBD2	CASSTGLAKSEQYF	TGTGCCAGCAGCACGGGACTAGCGAAATCCGAGCAGTACTTC
TRBV29-1	.	TRBJ2-1	TRBD1	CSGGGRGKNEQFF	TGCAGCGGAGGGGGCCGAGGGAAAAATGAGCAGTTCTTC
TRBV5-4	few	TRBJ2-1	TRBD2	CASSSAGGIFYNEQFF	TGTGCCAGCAGCTCAGCGGGAGGGATATTCTACAATGAGCAGTTCTTC
TRBV5-6	.	TRBJ2-1	TRBD1	CASSLWDRDYNEQFF	TGTGCCAGCAGCTTATGGGACAGGGACTACAATGAGCAGTTCTTC
TRBV27	.	TRBJ2-7	TRBD1	CASSLFPGQGYEQYF	TGTGCCAGCAGTTTGTTCCCGGGACAGGGGTACGAGCAGTACTTC
TRBV28	many	TRBJ2-7	.	CASSLGTFYEQYF	TGTGCCAGCAGTTTAGGGACATTTTACGAGCAGTACTTC
TRBV7-2	.	TRBJ2-3	TRBD1	CASSLGPDRGRQDTQYF	TGTGCCAGCAGCTTAGGGCCGGACAGGGGGCGTCAAGATACGCAGTATTTT
TRBV2	many	TRBJ2-1	TRBD1	CASNLGQNYNEQFF	TGTGCCAGCAACCTGGGACAGAACTACAATGAGCAGTTCTTC
TRBV27	few	TRBJ1-1	.	CASSPHRQGNTEAFF	TGTGCCAGCAGTCCCCATCGGCAGGGAAACACTGAAGCTTTCTTT
TRBV10-1	few	TRBJ1-1	.	CASSRQRNTEAFF	TGCGCCAGCAGCCGACAGCGAAACACTGAAGCTTTCTTT
TRBV7-2	few	TRBJ2-7	.	CASSFLGTGYEQYF	TGTGCCAGCAGCTTCTTGGGGACTGGCTACGAGCAGTACTTC
TRBV27	.	TRBJ2-1	TRBD2	CASSLKGLAGYNEQFF	TGTGCCAGCAGTTTAAAGGGACTAGCGGGGTACAATGAGCAGTTCTTC
TRBV28	.	TRBJ1-2	.	CASSLSRANYGYTF	TGTGCCAGCAGTTTATCGAGGGCCAACTATGGCTACACCTTC
TRBV7-9	few	TRBJ1-1	.	CASSLLLDTEAFF	TGTGCCAGCAGCTTACTGTTGGACACTGAAGCTTTCTTT
TRBV4-1	.	TRBJ2-1	TRBD1	CASSQGPRRTGYNEQFF	TGCGCCAGCAGCCAAGGACCCCGGCGGACAGGCTACAATGAGCAGTTCTTC
TRBV27	many	TRBJ2-7	.	CASGTVAAGSYEQYF	TGTGCCAGCGGGACAGTAGCGGCCGGCTCCTACGAGCAGTACTTC
TRBV4-3	.	TRBJ2-5	TRBD2	CASSQPYPLAGYQETQYF	TGCGCCAGCAGCCAACCATACCCACTAGCGGGGTACCAAGAGACCCAGTACTTC
TRBV7-2	.	TRBJ2-1	TRBD1	CASSLGQGLHEQFF	TGTGCCAGCAGCTTAGGACAGGGGCTCCATGAGCAGTTCTTC
TRBV19	.	TRBJ2-3	.	CASMLSGADTQYF	TGTGCCAGTATGTTATCGGGGGCAGATACGCAGTATTTT
TRBV28	few	TRBJ2-3	.	CASSASGGSSTDTQYF	TGTGCCAGCAGCGCGTCGGGCGGGTCTAGCACAGATACGCAGTATTTT
TRBV7-3	.	TRBJ2-5	.	CASSLAGAAGETQYF	TGTGCCAGCAGCTTAGCTGGGGCAGCCGGAGAGACCCAGTACTTC
TRBV7-3	.	TRBJ2-5	TRBD1	CASSPTGGSKETQYF	TGTGCCAGCAGCCCGACAGGGGGCTCGAAAGAGACCCAGTACTTC
TRBV7-2	.	TRBJ1-4	.	CASSAQQGATNEKLFF	TGTGCCAGCAGCGCACAGCAGGGTGCAACTAATGAAAAACTGTTTTTT
TRBV15	few	TRBJ2-1	.	CATSRDLERRYNEQFF	TGTGCCACCAGCAGAGATCTGGAGAGAAGGTACAATGAGCAGTTCTTC
TRBV5-4	few	TRBJ1-1	.	CASSRGGGENTEAFF	TGTGCCAGCAGCCGGGGCGGGGGGGAGAACACTGAAGCTTTCTTT